This passage covers 19 T cell receptor beta chains from one sample sequenced in a study of blood T cell repertoires in COVID-19. Libraries were prepared by immunoSEQ multiplex PCR; TCRdb keeps only in-frame clonotypes and omits some of them. The table shows about 20,000 clones, with 75% to 90% occurring only once. The specimen sequenced was peripheral blood. The receptors here all came from a woman aged 60 to 75 with active COVID-19.

This clone was seen once. The chain uses TRBV5-1 and TRBJ2-3; 12 bases map to TRBD2. The CDR3 runs to 17 residues. Looked up from germline, CDR1 is SGHRS and CDR2 is YFSETQ. The V and J ends lost 4 bases and 3 bases, in that order; junction bases with no gene match: 9. CDR3 residues: CASSPRLAGVRTDTQYF. CDR3 nucleotide sequence: TGCGCCAGCAGCCCGCGACTAGCGGGGGTTAGGACAGATACGCAGTATTTT.

The rearrangement links TRBV11-2 to TRBJ1-2; 7 bases line up with TRBD1. The CDR3 consists of 15 residues. J gave up 0 bases and V 4 bases, and 5 bases lay outside the gene matches. The germline V gene encodes CDR1 SGHAT and CDR2 FQNNGV. For the CDR3, the DNA is TGTGCCAGCAGCTATGGGACAGCTTCTAACTATGGCTACACCTTC. This translates into CASSYGTASNYGYTF.

The chain links TRBV5-1 to TRBJ1-1; D gene uncertain. The CDR3 has 13 residues. Trimming stripped 4 bases from V and 1 base from J, with 8 bases between. Germline values: CDR1 SGHRS, CDR2 YFSETQ. This chain's CDR3 is CASSIRQNTEAFF. In DNA form, the CDR3 reads TGCGCCAGCAGCATAAGACAGAACACTGAAGCTTTCTTT.

V is TRBV3-1 (or the pseudogene TRBV3-2) and J is TRBJ2-3, with 11 nucleotides matching TRBD2. CDR1 and CDR2 from the germline V gene are LGHDT and YNNKEL (reference sequence). The junction had 5 bases not matched to a gene; V was cut back by 0 bases and J by 6 bases. The CDR3 sequence is 16 residues long. DNA of the CDR3: TGTGCCAGCAGCCAAGATTTTAGCGGGGGGGTCGATACGCAGTATTTT. It yields the protein CASSQDFSGGVDTQYF.

V is TRBV6-5 and J is TRBJ2-5; 8 nucleotides align to TRBD2. The ends lost 0 bases at V and 1 base at J; junction bases unmatched: 1. Germline V gene data show CDR1 as MNHEY and CDR2 as SVGAGI. The CDR3 covers 15 residues. Written as DNA, the CDR3 is TGTGCCAGCAGTTACTCCGGGGGGGGCCAAGAGACCCAGTACTTC. It codes for CASSYSGGGQETQYF.

The chain couples TRBV5-1 to TRBJ2-3, with D maybe TRBD2 (7 bases). V lost 4 bases and J 0 bases, leaving 15 bases between the germline ends. There are 16 residues in the CDR3. Germline V lookup: CDR1 SGHRS, CDR2 YFSETQ. CDR3 sequence reads: CASSLTQGGSTDTQYF. The CDR3 DNA follows: TGCGCCAGCAGCCTTACACAGGGAGGGAGCACAGATACGCAGTATTTT. Full variable domain (outside the CDR3, taken from reference TRBV5-1 and TRBJ2-3): KAGVTQTPRYLIKTRGQQVTLSCSPISGHRSVSWYQQTPGQGLQFLFEYFSETQRNKGNFPGRFSGRQFSNSRSEMNVSTLELGDSALYLCASSLTQGGSTDTQYFGPGTRLTVL.

The CDR3 here is CASSDSNGNYGYTF. CDR3 nucleotides: TGTGCCAGCAGCGACTCGAACGGTAACTATGGCTACACCTTC. This chain links TRBV4-2 with TRBJ1-2; D is uncertain. Trimming removed 5 bases at V and 1 base at J, with 11 bases between. The CDR3 runs 14 residues. Germline V gene sequence: CDR1 LGHNA, CDR2 YNFKEQ.

This clone has a single count. Here the CDR3 reads CASSLVGSTGQNYGYTF. The CDR3 bases are TGTGCCAGCAGCTTAGTTGGTTCTACGGGTCAGAACTATGGCTACACCTTC. This chain connects TRBV7-2 to TRBJ1-2; D ambiguous. Germline V gene sequence: CDR1 SGHTA, CDR2 FQGNSA. The V end lost 1 base, the J end lost 2 bases, and 17 bases lay between the germline ends. The CDR3 contains 17 residues.

The chain uses TRBV6-1 and TRBJ2-6; the D is unclear. There are 16 residues in the CDR3. Germline V CDR1 and CDR2: MNHNS, SASEGT. The germline V and J ends were trimmed by 1 base and 0 bases, with 7 bases remaining between them. The CDR3 nucleotides read TGTGCCAGCAGTGAAGGGGCTGGCTCTGGGGCCAACGTCCTGACTTTC. Amino acid sequence: CASSEGAGSGANVLTF.

V usage is TRBV7-6 and J usage is TRBJ1-4; TRBD1 agrees at 7 bases. V trimming: 5 bases; J trimming: 5 bases; junction bases outside the gene matches: 8. Germline CDR1 is SGHVS and CDR2 is FNYEAQ. The CDR3 is made up of 15 amino acids. The CDR3: CASSQPGTVNEKLFF. The DNA of the CDR3 is TGTGCCAGCAGCCAACCCGGGACAGTAAATGAAAAACTGTTTTTT.

This chain connects TRBV12-5 to TRBJ2-3; 9 positions agree with TRBD1. CDR1 and CDR2 from the germline V gene are LGHNT and FRNRAP. The CDR3 spans 16 residues. With V trimmed by 5 bases and J by 1 base, 7 bases remained unmatched. The CDR3 here is CASGKRQGVGTDTQYF. The CDR3 bases are TGTGCTAGTGGTAAACGACAGGGGGTCGGCACAGATACGCAGTATTTT.

The chain combines TRBV11-1 with TRBJ1-1; D is perhaps TRBD1 (5 bases). V was shortened by 0 bases and J by 4 bases, with 15 bases between the two germline ends. Germline lookup yields CDR1 SGHAT and CDR2 FQDESV (reference sequence). CDR3 length: 16 residues. CDR3 DNA sequence: TGTGCCAGCAGCTTAGCCCCAGGGCAGGGATCCACTGAAGCTTTCTTT. This codes for CASSLAPGQGSTEAFF.

This chain uses TRBV11-2 with TRBJ1-6; a weak D match, TRBD1 (5 bases). The CDR3 covers 15 residues. With 1 base removed from V and 7 bases from J, the gap between germline ends came to 11 bases. CDR1 is SGHAT, CDR2 FQNNGV, per germline. CDR3 in DNA: TGTGCCAGCAGCTTAGGGCTGGGGCGGAATTCACCCCTCCACTTT. This gives the protein CASSLGLGRNSPLHF.

This chain links TRBV4-1 with TRBJ1-1; 7 bases match TRBD1. Germline V CDR1 and CDR2: MGHRA, YSYEKL. The CDR3 runs 14 residues. V shed 4 bases, J shed 0 bases, and the junction held 2 bases outside the gene matches. CDR3 in amino acids: CASSPQGLNTEAFF. In DNA form, the CDR3 reads TGCGCCAGCAGCCCACAGGGGTTGAACACTGAAGCTTTCTTT.

The rearrangement uses TRBV25-1 and TRBJ2-2, with a tentative D call TRBD1 (6 bases). Trimming left V 2 bases short and J 4 bases short, with 11 bases between. The CDR3 consists of 15 residues. The V gene's germline CDR1 is MGHDK and CDR2 SYGVNS. The CDR3, as DNA: TGTGCCAGCAGTGAAACAGGGATGAGCACCGGGGAGCTGTTTTTT. Amino acid sequence: CASSETGMSTGELFF.

The J gene is TRBJ2-1, the V gene TRBV19; unclear D gene. The germline CDR1 and CDR2 sequences are LNHDA and SQIVND (reference sequence). CDR3 length: 12 amino acids. Trimming shortened V by 2 bases and J by 9 bases, and 8 bases separated the two germline ends. CDR3: CASSIPFGEQFF. CDR3 bases: TGTGCCAGTAGTATACCCTTCGGTGAGCAGTTCTTC. The full variable domain, completed using reference TRBV19 and TRBJ2-1, is DGGITQSPKYLFRKEGQNVTLSCEQNLNHDAMYWYRQDPGQGLRLIYYSQIVNDFQKGDIAEGYSVSREKKESFPLTVTSAQKNPTAFYLCASSIPFGEQFFGPGTRLTVL.

The chain recombines TRBV6-6 with TRBJ2-7; possible D gene TRBD2, 6 bases. Trimming stripped 8 bases from V and 5 bases from J, with 19 bases between. CDR3 length: 14 residues. Germline values: CDR1 MNHNY, CDR2 SVGAGI (reference sequence). The CDR3 here is CASGGGEYVDEQYF. In nucleotides, the CDR3 is TGTGCCAGCGGCGGCGGGGAGTACGTGGACGAGCAGTACTTC.

This clone was observed once. The V gene is TRBV3-1 (or the pseudogene TRBV3-2), the J gene TRBJ2-2; 12 bases map to TRBD2. Trimming cost V 3 bases and J 6 bases; bases outside gene matches: 2. Germline V gives CDR1 LGHDT, CDR2 YNNKEL (reference sequence). This CDR3 comprises 15 residues. CDR3 nucleotides: TGTGCCAGCAGCCAGGGACTAGCGGGCTCCGGGGAGCTGTTTTTT. As protein: CASSQGLAGSGELFF.

The chain is built from TRBV12-3 or TRBV12-4 and TRBJ1-2; 8 bases are shared with TRBD1. Unmatched junction bases numbered 0, after V lost 5 bases and J lost 4 bases. The CDR3 is 12 residues long. In DNA form, the CDR3 reads TGTGCCAGCAGTACAGGGGGCTATGGCTACACCTTC. Its translation: CASSTGGYGYTF.